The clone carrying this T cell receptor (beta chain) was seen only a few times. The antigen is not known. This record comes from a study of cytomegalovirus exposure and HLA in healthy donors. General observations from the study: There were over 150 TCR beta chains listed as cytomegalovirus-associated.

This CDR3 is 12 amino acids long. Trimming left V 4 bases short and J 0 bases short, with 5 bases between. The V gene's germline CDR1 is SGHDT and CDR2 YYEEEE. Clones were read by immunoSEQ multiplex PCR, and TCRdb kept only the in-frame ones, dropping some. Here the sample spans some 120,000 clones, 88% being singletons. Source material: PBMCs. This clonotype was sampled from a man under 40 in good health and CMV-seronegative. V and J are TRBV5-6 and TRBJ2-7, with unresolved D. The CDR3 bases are TGTGCCAGCAGCCTCAGCTCCTACGAGCAGTACTTC. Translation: CASSLSSYEQYF.